This T cell receptor beta chain was profiled in a study of neoadjuvant nivolumab and ipilimumab in lung cancer (dated by TCRdb to 2018 to 2020). Notes on the research overall: Nivolumab was administered intravenously at 3 mg/kg on days 1, 15 and 29, and in the combination arm ipilimumab 1 mg/kg was added on day 1 only. A total of around 45 patients with operable NSCLC were treated in the trial, with about 23 randomized to nivolumab monotherapy and approximately 21 randomized to nivolumab plus ipilimumab. Matched pretherapy and resected tumor pairs were analyzed for seven patients: four treated with nivolumab and three with nivolumab plus ipilimumab. TCR repertoires in pretherapy (baseline) peripheral blood were compared with TCR repertoires in tumors resected at surgery after neoadjuvant immune checkpoint blockade. The primary trial endpoint was the major pathologic response (MPR) rate in the intention-to-treat population in each study arm. General findings and caveats noted by the study authors: Richness in tumors resected after neoadjuvant therapy showed a positive correlation with pretherapy blood TCR richness (Spearman R ≈ 0.78). No significant correlation was found between TCR clonality and pathologic tumor regression, and only a single major-pathologic-response sample was available for the analysis of TCR clonality versus pathologic tumor regression. Greater TCR richness and clonality were observed in resected tumors than in tumor-adjacent uninvolved lung, and increases were observed in more dual-therapy-treated tumors. From pretherapy to surgery, increases in tumor T-cell richness and clonality were observed in three of three dual-therapy tumors but in only two of four nivolumab-treated tumors. TCR sequencing was performed in a small number of samples.

CDR1 and CDR2 (SEHNR, FQNEAQ) derive from the germline V gene (reference sequence). Spanning cysteine to phenylalanine, the CDR3 consists of 14 amino acids. Only the CDR3 part of the read is kept: 42 bases, read in frame from the first base. V sheds 2 bases and J sheds 5 bases, leaving 12 bases between their ends. Only one count was recorded for this clone. Its antigen remains undetermined. No qualities accompany the bases; no much larger clone lies one base away. What the time point label conveys for this sample: at surgical resection after neoadjuvant nivolumab +/- ipilimumab. The samples were taken from NEOSTAR, a phase 2 randomized trial in operable NSCLC that tested neoadjuvant nivolumab or nivolumab plus ipilimumab, followed by surgery. Libraries came from the immunoSEQ multiplex PCR assay. Processing in the source paper ran as follows. Repertoires were summarized by richness and clonality, and significantly expanded and contracted clones were identified between pre- and post-therapy samples. The immuneACCESS repertoire file appears here via TCRdb, limited to in-frame rearrangements. These files lack a portion of the clones; in checked studies, under half of the deficit traces to unresolved V genes, and the cause of the others is not known. The V and J calls and the clone size are those of that table, but D and trimming were determined from the DNA. In all, the sample holds about 15,000 clones, and less than 75% of those were seen once. In total, the top ten clones hold about 23% of the sample.

The chain uses TRBV7-9 and TRBJ2-5, with TRBD1 as a weak D call on 6 bases. Source: peripheral blood, taken after neoadjuvant nivolumab, alone or with ipilimumab, at or shortly before surgery. This clonotype was sampled from an adult with non-small cell lung cancer. The CDR3 has the sequence CASSLLGGRETQYF. The nucleotide sequence reads as follows: TGTGCCAGCAGCTTATTAGGGGGAAGGGAGACCCAGTACTTC.